This T cell receptor (beta chain) emerged from a study of shared clonotypes between healthy human individuals. The CDR3 extends over 15 amino acids. Germline assignment: CDR1 LNHDA and CDR2 SQIVND (reference sequence). Germline trimming cut 3 bases from V and 4 bases from J; bases unmatched to any gene: 4. At a deep level, the assay was run. Clones were read by immunoSEQ multiplex PCR, and TCRdb kept only the in-frame ones, dropping some. The sample consists of over a million clones, about 75% of them appearing once. This sequence originates from a young man in good health. Sequencing was carried out using memory CD4+ T cells sorted from blood. Subset in this sample: CD45RA-negative fraction. The chain is built from TRBV19 and TRBJ2-1, with 9 bases aligning to TRBD2. CDR3 nucleotides: TGTGCCAGTAGTATCGGCGGGGGGGCTTACAATGAGCAGTTCTTC. This gives the protein CASSIGGGAYNEQFF.